The 9 T cell receptor beta chains presented below share a single source sample, sequenced in a study of regulatory T cells in long-lasting Graves disease. Time point noted: newly diagnosed GD, antithyroid drugs for less than 3 months. RNA isolated from PBMCs was used to make the TCR library. Researchers made TCR beta libraries by using iRepertoire HTBI primers and running Arm-PCR on CDR3 regions. TCRdb reprocessed the multiplex PCR reads with MiXCR, giving one entry per CDR3 protein. The table includes around 450,000 distinct CDR3 sequences, 14% to 15% detected once. This same sample was also taken into another study, of T cells in Graves' hyperthyroidism and ophthalmopathy.

Sequenced here: peripheral blood mononuclear cells (PBMCs), sampled at new diagnosis, from a patient treated with antithyroid drugs. The receptors stem from a woman between 35 and 50 years old with Graves disease.

This clonotype showed up many times. This chain links TRBV11-2 with TRBJ2-5; D may correspond to TRBD1 or TRBD2 (5 bases each). The germline V gene has CDR1 SGHAT and CDR2 FQNNGV. The V and J ends lost 5 bases and 1 base respectively, with 14 bases between them. This CDR3 spans 15 amino acids. CDR3 nucleotide sequence: TGTGCCAGCAGCCCCACCTGGGGGTCCCAAGAGACCCAGTACTTC. Its translation is CASSPTWGSQETQYF. The full variable domain, rest sourced from reference TRBV11-2 and TRBJ2-5, is EAGVAQSPRYKIIEKRQSVAFWCNPISGHATLYWYQQILGQGPKLLIQFQNNGVVDDSQLPKDRFSAERLKGVDSTLKIQPAKLEDSAVYLCASSPTWGSQETQYFGPGTRLLVL.

In this sample, this clonotype turned up a few times. This chain links TRBV15 with TRBJ2-3; no reliable D call. The CDR3 runs to 13 residues. The V end was cut by 0 bases, the J end by 6 bases, with 7 bases between. In germline, CDR1 is LNHNV, CDR2 YYDKDF (reference sequence). CDR3 in amino acids: CATSRDGLDTQYF. The DNA of the CDR3 is TGTGCCACCAGCAGAGATGGCTTGGATACGCAGTATTTT.

This clonotype was recorded many times. The chain couples TRBV12-5 to TRBJ2-3, with D possibly TRBD2 on 6 matching bases. The germline CDR1 and CDR2 sequences are LGHNT and FRNRAP. CDR3 size: 13 residues. The ends were cut back, 3 bases at V and 3 bases at J, with 7 bases in the middle. The CDR3 here is CASGFSGTDTQYF. In DNA form, the CDR3 reads TGTGCTAGTGGTTTTAGCGGAACAGATACGCAGTATTTT.

This clonotype was seen repeatedly, ten times or more. This rearrangement joins TRBV29-1 to TRBJ2-7; 12 bases align to TRBD2. Germline V lookup: CDR1 SQVTM, CDR2 ANQGSEA. The CDR3 sequence is 16 residues long. V dropped 3 bases and J dropped 5; count of bases not matched to a gene: 11. The CDR3: CSVETGTSGWPHEQYF. The CDR3 DNA reads TGCAGCGTTGAGACCGGGACTAGCGGGTGGCCGCACGAGCAGTACTTC.

This clonotype was counted only a few times. The chain combines TRBV28 with TRBJ2-1; a weak D match, TRBD2 (6 bases). V lost 7 bases to trimming and J lost 3 bases, with 16 bases between them. This CDR3 has 15 residues. CDR1 is MDHEN, CDR2 SYDVKM, per germline. DNA for the CDR3: TGTGCCAGCAATTTGGAGGGAAGGGGCTACAATGAGCAGTTCTTC. Its translation: CASNLEGRGYNEQFF.

This clonotype was counted ten times or more. This sequence joins TRBV7-8 and TRBJ1-2, with TRBD1 matching over 7 bases. The CDR3 contains 16 residues. Per germline, CDR1 SGHVS and CDR2 FQNEAQ. Trimming removed 3 bases from V and 3 bases from J; junction bases left unmatched: 10. CDR3 nucleotides: TGTGCCAGCAGCTTCCGCGGCAGGGGGGTTCACTATGGCTACACCTTC. It translates to CASSFRGRGVHYGYTF.

On this clonotype: A much larger clone is a single base away; this may be a read error. This rearrangement joins TRBV11-2 to TRBJ2-7; D is perhaps TRBD1 or TRBD2 (6 bases each). The CDR3 contains 14 residues. Germline V lookup: CDR1 SGHAT, CDR2 FQNNGV. CDR3 amino acids: CASSPGMGGYELYF. The CDR3 DNA sequence: TGTGCCAGCAGCCCGGGGATGGGGGGCTACGAGCTGTACTTC.

At least ten counts were recorded for this clonotype. This rearrangement joins TRBV11-3 to TRBJ1-1; D remains ambiguous. There are 15 residues in the CDR3. The V gene lost 5 bases and the J gene lost 2 bases, with 15 bases spanning the gap. Germline V gene sequence: CDR1 SGHNT, CDR2 YENEEA. CDR3 bases: TGTGCCAGCAGCCCCGTTGGGTCTCCCAACACTGAAGCTTTCTTT. Translated: CASSPVGSPNTEAFF.

The table lists this clonotype with many counts. The genes are TRBV7-2 and TRBJ2-5, with D perhaps TRBD1 (6 bases). V was clipped by 8 bases and J by 5 bases, with 15 bases between them. This CDR3 spans 13 amino acids. The germline gives CDR1 SGHTA, CDR2 FQGNSA. The CDR3 spells CASSRNRVETQYF. In nucleotides, the CDR3 is TGTGCCAGCTCCCGGAACAGGGTGGAGACCCAGTACTTC.